This entry describes one T cell receptor (beta chain). As yet, its antigen is unknown. The data are from a study of T cell repertoires in cytomegalovirus infection. Notes on the study in general: The ex vivo response showed dominance by HLA-C-restricted CMV-specific TCR beta clonotypes.

In TCRdb, the reads were re-called with MiXCR into one record per CDR3 protein. The sample has 75,000 to 95,000 distinct CDR3 sequences; roughly half are singletons. The CDR3 runs 15 residues. V shed 3 bases and J 0 bases; nucleotides not matched to a gene: 5. Germline loops: CDR1 PRHDT, CDR2 FYEKMQ (reference sequence). This sample comprised CD8+ T cells from cultured PBMCs, obtained from culture after CMV antigen stimulation. The TCR sequence derives from a human donor in good health (CMV status not recorded). Some clones in this sample may be carry-over from other donors' samples. V gene TRBV13 combines with J gene TRBJ2-7; 7 bases line up with TRBD1. The CDR3 DNA sequence: TGTGCCAGCAGCTTGACAGGGAGAAGCTCCTACGAGCAGTACTTC. As protein: CASSLTGRSSYEQYF. The variable domain in full, with the rest retrieved from reference TRBV13 and TRBJ2-7, is AAGVIQSPRHLIKEKRETATLKCYPIPRHDTVYWYQQGPGQDPQFLISFYEKMQSDKGSIPDRFSAQQFSDYHSELNMSSLELGDSALYFCASSLTGRSSYEQYFGPGTRLTVT.